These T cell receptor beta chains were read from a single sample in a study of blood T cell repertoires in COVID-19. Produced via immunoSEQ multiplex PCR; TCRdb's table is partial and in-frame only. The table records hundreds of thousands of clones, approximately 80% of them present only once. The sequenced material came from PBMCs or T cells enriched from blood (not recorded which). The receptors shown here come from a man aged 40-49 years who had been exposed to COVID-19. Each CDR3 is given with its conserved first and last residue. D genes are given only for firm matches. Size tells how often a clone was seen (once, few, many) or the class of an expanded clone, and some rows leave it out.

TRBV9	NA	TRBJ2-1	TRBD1	CASSVGGDRGNEQFF	TGTGCCAGCAGCGTAGGTGGGGACAGGGGAAATGAGCAGTTCTTC
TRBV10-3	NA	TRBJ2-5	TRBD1	CAISDRGSSQETQYF	TGTGCCATCAGCGACAGGGGATCCTCGCAAGAGACCCAGTACTTC
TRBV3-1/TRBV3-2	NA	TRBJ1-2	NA	CASSRSNYGYTF	TGTGCCAGCAGCCGCAGTAACTATGGCTACACCTTC
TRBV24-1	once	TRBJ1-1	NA	CATSDFSGEAFF	TGTGCCACCAGTGATTTCTCGGGTGAAGCTTTCTTT
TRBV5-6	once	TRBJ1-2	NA	CASTLVGRNYGYTF	TGTGCCAGCACATTGGTGGGCAGGAACTATGGCTACACCTTC
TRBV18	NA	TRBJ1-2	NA	CASSPGTRDGYTF	TGTGCCAGCTCACCCGGGACACGGGATGGCTACACCTTC
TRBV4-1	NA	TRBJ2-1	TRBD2	CASSPGSGRANNEQFF	TGCGCCAGCAGCCCGGGGAGCGGGAGGGCCAACAATGAGCAGTTCTTC
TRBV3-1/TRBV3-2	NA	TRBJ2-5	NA	CASSPGRAETQYF	TGTGCCAGCAGCCCCGGCAGGGCGGAGACCCAGTACTTC
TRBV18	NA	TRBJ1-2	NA	CASSSEAGVNYGYTF	TGTGCCAGCTCATCAGAGGCAGGGGTGAACTATGGCTACACCTTC
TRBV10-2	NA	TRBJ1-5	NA	CASALGVSQPQHF	TGCGCCAGCGCCCTAGGGGTTAGCCAGCCCCAGCATTTT
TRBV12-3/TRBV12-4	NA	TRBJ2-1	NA	CASRVDRRDEQFF	TGTGCCAGCAGAGTTGACAGGCGAGATGAGCAGTTCTTC
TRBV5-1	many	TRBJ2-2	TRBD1	CASSLRTGTGLVSGELFF	TGCGCCAGCAGCTTACGAACCGGGACAGGGTTGGTTTCCGGGGAGCTGTTTTTT
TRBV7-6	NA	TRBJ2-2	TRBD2	CASSLVAGGNTGELFF	TGTGCCAGCAGCTTAGTGGCGGGAGGCAACACCGGGGAGCTGTTTTTT
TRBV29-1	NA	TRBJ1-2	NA	CSATLGGTNYGYTF	TGCAGCGCAACGTTGGGGGGGACTAACTATGGCTACACCTTC
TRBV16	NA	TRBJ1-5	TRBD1	CASSQWAGGQPQHF	TGTGCCAGCAGCCAATGGGCAGGGGGTCAGCCCCAGCATTTT
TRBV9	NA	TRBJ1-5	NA	CASSAGQNSNQPQHF	TGTGCCAGCAGCGCCGGACAGAATAGCAATCAGCCCCAGCATTTT
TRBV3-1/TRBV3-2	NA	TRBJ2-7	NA	CASSRRDYEQYF	TGTGCCAGCAGCCGTCGGGACTACGAGCAGTACTTC
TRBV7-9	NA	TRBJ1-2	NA	CASSYLSGGGGYTF	TGTGCCAGCAGCTATCTCTCGGGGGGCGGTGGCTACACCTTC
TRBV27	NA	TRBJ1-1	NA	CASSFLGARGTEAFF	TGTGCCAGCAGTTTTTTGGGGGCGCGAGGTACTGAAGCTTTCTTT
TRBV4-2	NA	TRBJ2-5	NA	CASSKMLSGQGQETQYF	TGTGCCAGCTCCAAGATGTTGAGCGGTCAGGGGCAAGAGACCCAGTACTTC
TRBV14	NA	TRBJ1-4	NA	CASSQKTGVNEKLFF	TGTGCCAGCAGCCAGAAGACAGGAGTAAATGAAAAACTGTTTTTT
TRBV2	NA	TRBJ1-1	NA	CASLLQGNTEAFF	TGTGCCAGCCTACTACAGGGGAACACTGAAGCTTTCTTT
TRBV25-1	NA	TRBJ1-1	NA	CASSGLFNTEAFF	TGTGCCAGCTCTGGACTGTTTAACACTGAAGCTTTCTTT
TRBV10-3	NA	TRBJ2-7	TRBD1	CAIRETTGTGGFPPSPPSYEQYF	TGTGCCATCAGGGAAACGACCGGGACAGGGGGCTTCCCCCCCTCTCCCCCTTCCTACGAGCAGTACTTC
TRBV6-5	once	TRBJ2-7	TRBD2	CASSFNPSGGSYEQYF	TGTGCCAGCAGTTTCAACCCTAGCGGGGGCTCCTACGAGCAGTACTTC
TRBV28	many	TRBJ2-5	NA	CASNSEEGEMWETQYF	TGTGCCAGCAATTCAGAAGAGGGGGAGATGTGGGAGACCCAGTACTTC
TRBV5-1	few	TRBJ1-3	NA	CASSQGGNTIYF	TGCGCCAGCAGCCAGGGGGGAAACACCATATATTTT
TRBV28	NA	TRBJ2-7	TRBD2	CASWTSGRGGGYEQYF	TGTGCCAGTTGGACTAGCGGGAGGGGAGGGGGTTACGAGCAGTACTTC
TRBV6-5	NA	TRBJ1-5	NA	CAPPPGQPQHF	TGTGCTCCTCCACCCGGTCAGCCCCAGCATTTT
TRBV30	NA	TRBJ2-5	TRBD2	CAWRSAGGPGTQYF	TGTGCCTGGAGATCTGCGGGAGGGCCGGGGACCCAGTACTTC
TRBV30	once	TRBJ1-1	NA	CAWGHVPNTEAFF	TGTGCCTGGGGGCATGTTCCGAACACTGAAGCTTTCTTT
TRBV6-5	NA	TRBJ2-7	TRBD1	CASSRAGTGLYEQYF	TGTGCCAGCAGCCGCGCCGGGACAGGCCTCTACGAGCAGTACTTC
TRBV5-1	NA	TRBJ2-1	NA	CASSSTVGDEQFF	TGCGCCAGCAGCTCAACCGTAGGGGATGAGCAGTTCTTC
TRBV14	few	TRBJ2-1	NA	CASSLAGFSYNEQFF	TGTGCCAGCAGCCTGGCGGGATTCTCCTACAATGAGCAGTTCTTC
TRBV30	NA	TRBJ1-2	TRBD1	CAWSSGTGSGYTF	TGTGCCTGGAGCTCCGGGACAGGCTCTGGCTACACCTTC
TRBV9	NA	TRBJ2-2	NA	CASSLVRGELFF	TGTGCCAGCAGCCTAGTCAGAGGGGAGCTGTTTTTT
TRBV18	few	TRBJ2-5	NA	CASSGGSQETQYF	TGTGCCAGCTCAGGGGGGTCCCAAGAGACCCAGTACTTC
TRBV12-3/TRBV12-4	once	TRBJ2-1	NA	CASSLGAPNEQFF	TGTGCCAGCAGTTTGGGGGCTCCCAATGAGCAGTTCTTC
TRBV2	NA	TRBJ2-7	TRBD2	CASSATAGVRHEQYF	TGTGCCAGCAGCGCGACGGCGGGAGTTCGACACGAGCAGTACTTC
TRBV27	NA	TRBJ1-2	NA	CASSLLPFYGYTF	TGTGCCAGCAGTTTACTTCCGTTCTATGGCTACACCTTC
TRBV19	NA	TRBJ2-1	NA	CASRSLDQSEISYNEQFF	TGTGCCAGTAGATCTCTTGACCAGTCGGAGATATCCTACAATGAGCAGTTCTTC
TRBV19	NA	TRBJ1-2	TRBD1	CASSIPFGQGYGYTF	TGTGCCAGTAGTATTCCCTTCGGACAGGGCTATGGCTACACCTTC
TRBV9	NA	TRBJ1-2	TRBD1	CASSVFGTGDQYGYTF	TGTGCCAGCAGCGTTTTTGGGACAGGGGATCAGTATGGCTACACCTTC